One T cell receptor beta chain is described in this entry. Profiling relied on immunoSEQ multiplex PCR, and the TCRdb table lists in-frame clones only, not all of them. The sample shows tens of thousands of clones, 85% of them seen only once. The germline V gene has CDR1 MNHNS and CDR2 SASEGT. This CDR3 comprises 13 residues. The V end lost 3 bases, the J end lost 2 bases, and 7 bases lay between the germline ends. The record originates from a study of blood T cell repertoires in COVID-19. Overall study: Sample material is recorded as cDNA or gDNA derived from T cells, B-cell-depleted T cells, or PBMCs.

The sequenced sample was peripheral blood. The receptor comes from a woman between 65 and 79 years old with acute or convalescent COVID-19. The chain combines TRBV6-1 with TRBJ2-5; D is unclear. The CDR3 loop reads CASSEALQETQYF. The CDR3 DNA reads as TGTGCCAGCAGTGAGGCCCTTCAAGAGACCCAGTACTTC.